What follows are 29 T cell receptor beta chains derived from one specimen sequenced in a study of radiation and T cells in renal cell carcinoma (dated by TCRdb to 2018 to 2021). This specimen's time point label, interpreted: blood 2 weeks post-SBRT. The intended sense of this specimen's treatment or condition label: 15 Gy SBRT to primary tumor, nephrectomy 4 weeks later. Libraries were prepared through the immunoSEQ multiplex PCR assay. The table was pulled from immuneACCESS by TCRdb, which kept in-frame rearrangements only. Such tables lose some clones; where checked, under half of the loss comes from unresolved V genes, and the rest has no known cause. The sample records some 72,000 clones, 82% of which are singletons. Under 6.5% of the sample lies in the top ten. Sequencing used blood, obtained from a patient whose treatment included radiotherapy and nephrectomy. The origin of the receptors is a man aged 55 to 69 with renal cell carcinoma.

The V gene is TRBV6-5, the J gene TRBJ2-5; 13 nucleotides align to TRBD2. TRBJ2-7 matches the DNA end more closely, so the J call is doubtful. CDR1 MNHEY and CDR2 SVGAGI come from the germline V gene. The CDR3 totals 15 residues. The CDR3 is CASSRGTSGAYEQYF. CDR3 coding DNA: TGTGCCAGCAGCCGCGGGACTAGCGGGGCCTACGAGCAGTACTTC.

This chain uses TRBV5-1 with TRBJ1-2; TRBD1 matches 8 bases. Germline CDR1 SGHRS, CDR2 YFSETQ. The CDR3 is 15 amino acids. The V gene end was trimmed by 0 bases and the J gene end by 1 base; junction bases not matched to a gene: 2. CDR3 coding DNA: TGCGCCAGCAGCTTGGGGACAGGGTTTAACTATGGCTACACCTTC. Its translation: CASSLGTGFNYGYTF. Drawing the rest from reference TRBV5-1 and TRBJ1-2, the complete variable domain is KAGVTQTPRYLIKTRGQQVTLSCSPISGHRSVSWYQQTPGQGLQFLFEYFSETQRNKGNFPGRFSGRQFSNSRSEMNVSTLELGDSALYLCASSLGTGFNYGYTFGSGTRLTVV.

V and J are TRBV15 and TRBJ2-1; D gene uncertain. Trimming pared 3 bases from V and 5 bases from J, leaving 8 bases between. Germline values: CDR1 LNHNV, CDR2 YYDKDF (reference sequence). The CDR3 is made up of 13 amino acids. CDR3 DNA sequence: TGTGCCACCAGCAGCGACGGCAACAATGAGCAGTTCTTC. Its translation is CATSSDGNNEQFF.

V is TRBV7-6 and J is TRBJ2-7; 9 bases map to TRBD2. This CDR3 has 15 residues. V shed 4 bases, J shed 7 bases, and the junction held 11 bases outside the gene matches. CDR1 and CDR2 from the germline V gene are SGHVS and FNYEAQ. CDR3 protein: CASSSPELAGREQYF. The CDR3 bases are TGTGCCAGCAGCTCGCCCGAACTAGCGGGCAGGGAGCAGTACTTC. Together with reference TRBV7-6 and TRBJ2-7, the CDR3 gives the full variable domain: GAGVSQSPRYKVTKRGQDVALRCDPISGHVSLYWYRQALGQGPEFLTYFNYEAQQDKSGLPNDRFSAERPEGSISTLTIQRTEQRDSAMYRCASSSPELAGREQYFGPGTRLTVT.

The chain links TRBV4-1 to TRBJ2-4, with D possibly matching TRBD2 (5 bases). Germline CDR1 is MGHRA and CDR2 is YSYEKL. The CDR3 extends over 14 amino acids. Trimming took off 4 bases at V and 1 base at J, with 8 bases between the two ends. CDR3 region: CASSPGVAKNIQYF. The CDR3, as DNA: TGCGCCAGCAGCCCCGGGGTTGCCAAAAACATTCAGTACTTC.

This rearrangement joins TRBV6-5 to TRBJ2-7; the D is unclear. Germline V CDR1 and CDR2: MNHEY, SVGAGI. Deletions cut 0 bases from V and 0 bases from J, with 9 bases between. There are 15 residues in the CDR3. The CDR3 is CASSYSSLGSYEQYF. The CDR3 DNA follows: TGTGCCAGCAGTTACTCGAGCCTAGGCTCCTACGAGCAGTACTTC.

V usage is TRBV4-3 and J usage is TRBJ2-7, with D unclear. The germline V gene has CDR1 LGHNA and CDR2 YSLEER. Between the trimmed V and J ends, which lost 0 bases and 3 bases, there was a span of 12 bases. This CDR3 has 15 amino acids. The CDR3 sequence is CASSQDPWASYEQYF. CDR3 DNA: TGCGCCAGCAGCCAAGACCCCTGGGCAAGCTACGAGCAGTACTTC.

This chain connects TRBV19 to TRBJ2-5, with D uncertain. Matching the DNA end better, TRBJ2-7 makes the J call doubtful. CDR3 length: 13 residues. The germline gives CDR1 LNHDA, CDR2 SQIVND (reference sequence). CDR3 amino acids: CASSIRGPHEQYF. In DNA form, the CDR3 reads TGTGCCAGTAGTATAAGAGGACCCCACGAGCAGTACTTC.

V is TRBV7-2 and J is TRBJ2-5; 10 bases agree with TRBD2. CDR3 length: 15 amino acids. CDR1 SGHTA and CDR2 FQGNSA come from the germline V gene. J gave up 3 bases and V 2 bases, and 3 bases lay outside the gene matches. CDR3 sequence: CASSLRSGREETQYF. As DNA, the CDR3 is TGTGCCAGCAGCTTAAGAAGCGGGAGGGAAGAGACCCAGTACTTC.

The CDR3: CASSSSVGPYRLAGTYNEQFF. The CDR3, as DNA: TGTGCCAGCAGTTCATCCGTGGGGCCCTATCGGCTAGCGGGGACCTACAATGAGCAGTTCTTC. This chain uses TRBV27 with TRBJ2-1; 9 nucleotides line up with TRBD2. Germline CDR1 MNHEY, CDR2 SMNVEV (reference sequence). This CDR3 has 21 amino acids. V was clipped by 4 bases and J by 2 bases; unmatched bases: 21.

The CDR3 nucleotides are TGTGCCAACGGAGACCGGAGCTTGGGTGGCTACACCTTC. Its translation is CANGDRSLGGYTF. The V gene is TRBV6-1, the J gene TRBJ1-2, with D uncertain. The length of the CDR3 is 13 residues. Germline-derived CDR1 and CDR2 are MNHNS and SASEGT. Deletions cut 10 bases from V and 7 bases from J, with 19 bases between.

The V call is TRBV28, the J call TRBJ1-2, with D unclear. The CDR3 is 12 amino acids. Deletions cut 6 bases from V and 5 bases from J, with 10 bases between. Germline CDR1 MDHEN, CDR2 SYDVKM. In DNA, the CDR3 is TGTGCCAGCAGCGGGGATAGGTATGGCTACACCTTC. Translated, it gives CASSGDRYGYTF.

This clone appeared a few times. In DNA form, the CDR3 reads TGTGCCAGCACCCCCGGAGGGAATCAGCCCCAGCATTTT. Amino acid sequence: CASTPGGNQPQHF. The chain uses TRBV7-2 and TRBJ1-5; D unresolved. Trimming left V 7 bases short and J 4 bases short, with 11 bases between. The germline CDR1 and CDR2 sequences are SGHTA and FQGNSA. This CDR3 contains 13 residues.

Points on this clone: Compared with germline, one end of the junction differs, possibly owing to a read error. Other DNA sequences in the same sample also yield this CDR3. This chain uses TRBV7-2 with TRBJ2-5; the match to TRBD1 covers 8 bases. This CDR3 is built from 18 residues. The germline gives CDR1 SGHTA, CDR2 FQGNSA. The CDR3 DNA reads TGTGCCAGCAGCTCCCCCAGGGGGCGAAGGACTTCGGGGGAGACTCAGTACTTC. Protein sequence: CASSSPRGRRTSGETQYF.

J is TRBJ1-4 and V is TRBV7-9; D is uncertain. V was pared by 7 bases and J by 3 bases, with 12 bases between. The CDR3 sequence is 14 residues long. Germline CDR1 is SEHNR and CDR2 is FQNEAQ (reference sequence). CDR3 bases: TGTGCCAGCACCGCGGTGGGGTCTAATGAAAAACTGTTTTTT. Amino acids: CASTAVGSNEKLFF.

J is TRBJ2-3 and V is TRBV7-9; D gene ambiguous. Germline lookup yields CDR1 SEHNR and CDR2 FQNEAQ (reference sequence). V lost 5 bases, J lost 5 bases, and 17 bases lay in between. CDR3 length: 15 residues. CDR3 amino acids: CASSPPGIVRDTQYF. The CDR3 region has the DNA TGTGCCAGCAGCCCCCCTGGGATTGTTAGAGATACGCAGTATTTT.

The genes are TRBV4-1 and TRBJ2-7; 8 bases fit TRBD2. The ends lost 2 bases at V and 0 bases at J; junction bases unmatched: 3. This CDR3 is 15 amino acids long. Germline V CDR1 and CDR2: MGHRA, YSYEKL. In nucleotides, the CDR3 is TGCGCCAGCAGCCAATTGACTAGCGCCTCCTACGAGCAGTACTTC. It codes for CASSQLTSASYEQYF.

The rearrangement joins TRBV12-5 to TRBJ2-5; 10 bases fit TRBD1. The CDR3 covers 14 residues. V was pared by 6 bases and J by 3 bases, with 4 bases of the junction left unmatched. Germline loops: CDR1 LGHNT, CDR2 FRNRAP. For the CDR3, the DNA is TGTGCTAGTGGCCCCGGGACAGGGGAAGAGACCCAGTACTTC. This translates into CASGPGTGEETQYF.

The chain couples TRBV5-6 to TRBJ2-3, with TRBD1 identical over 7 bases. The ends lost 0 bases at V and 7 bases at J; junction bases unmatched: 5. The germline CDR1 and CDR2 sequences are SGHDT and YYEEEE. This CDR3 has 14 residues. This CDR3 reads CASSLAGQAYTQYF. The CDR3 nucleotides read TGTGCCAGCAGCTTGGCCGGACAGGCCTATACGCAGTATTTT.

This clone has a handful of counts. CDR3 DNA sequence: TGTGCCAGCAGTTTAACAGGGAACACTGAAGCTTTCTTT. As protein: CASSLTGNTEAFF. The V call is TRBV27, the J call TRBJ1-1; a possible D gene is TRBD1 (5 bases). This CDR3 has 13 residues. V was pared by 2 bases and J by 1 base, with 5 bases between. Germline CDR1 and CDR2: MNHEY and SMNVEV (reference sequence).

The chain carries TRBV7-9 and TRBJ1-1; 11 bases are a match to TRBD1. The V segment lost 4 bases and the J segment 4 bases; nucleotides outside the gene matches: 8. This CDR3 contains 16 residues. CDR1 SEHNR and CDR2 FQNEAQ come from the germline V gene (reference sequence). The CDR3 region has the DNA TGTGCCAGCAGCTCCCCGGGGGACAGGGGGGGCACTGAAGCTTTCTTT. Translation: CASSSPGDRGGTEAFF.

This clone was found once. This rearrangement joins TRBV19 to TRBJ2-1, with TRBD2 matching 9 bases. The CDR3 covers 18 residues. V gave up 3 bases and J gave up 2 bases; unmatched junction bases: 11. Germline CDR1 LNHDA, CDR2 SQIVND (reference sequence). CDR3 sequence (DNA): TGTGCCAGTAGTATTACCCGGCGACTAGCGGAGGCCTACAATGAGCAGTTCTTC. This sequence encodes CASSITRRLAEAYNEQFF.

As for this clone: The junction does not match germline at one end; this may be a read error. The chain combines TRBV5-4 with TRBJ2-7; D remains ambiguous. The germline V gene has CDR1 SGHNT and CDR2 YYREEE (reference sequence). The length of the CDR3 is 13 residues. CDR3 amino acids: CTSSLAGPYEQYF. CDR3 in DNA: TGTACCAGCAGCTTGGCAGGACCCTACGAACAGTACTTC.

V and J are TRBV6-4 and TRBJ2-2, with 7 bases identical to TRBD2. Germline V lookup: CDR1 MRHNA, CDR2 SNTAGT. The CDR3 has 19 residues. Trimming took 6 bases from V and 2 from J; bases not matched to a gene: 18. The CDR3 DNA is TGTGCCAGCAGCGAGTTCCCACCCACTAGCGTACTCAACACCGGGGAGCTGTTTTTT. This encodes CASSEFPPTSVLNTGELFF.

The chain uses TRBV9 and TRBJ1-2; 7 nucleotides agree with TRBD1. V dropped 4 bases and J dropped 6; count of bases not matched to a gene: 9. The CDR3 is 14 residues long. Germline loops: CDR1 SGDLS, CDR2 YYNGEE. The DNA of the CDR3 is TGTGCCAGCAGCCCCCAGATGACAGGGCATGGCTACACCTTC. Its protein is CASSPQMTGHGYTF.

CDR3 DNA sequence: TGCGCCAGCAGTGCCGGAGCGGGTCAGCCCCAGCATTTT. As protein: CASSAGAGQPQHF. V gene TRBV10-2 combines with J gene TRBJ1-5, with no clear D. Deletions cut 4 bases from V and 6 bases from J, with 10 bases between. There are 13 residues in the CDR3. From germline, CDR1 is WSHSY and CDR2 SAAADI.

This clone was seen just once. J is TRBJ1-2 and V is TRBV27, with D possibly being TRBD1 (6 bases). This CDR3 has 14 residues. Germline V gene lookup returns CDR1 MNHEY and CDR2 SMNVEV (reference sequence). The germline V and J ends were trimmed by 3 bases and 4 bases, with 12 bases remaining between them. The CDR3 loop reads CASSFDRHLYGYTF. The DNA of the CDR3 is TGTGCCAGCAGTTTCGACAGGCACCTCTATGGCTACACCTTC.

The V call is TRBV6-1, the J call TRBJ2-7; tentative D call: TRBD2 (5 bases). Trimming cost V 1 base and J 2 bases, with 12 bases left between them. Germline V gives CDR1 MNHNS, CDR2 SASEGT. CDR3 size: 15 residues. The CDR3: CASSEVAGDTYEQYF. The CDR3 DNA is TGTGCCAGCAGTGAAGTGGCGGGTGACACCTACGAGCAGTACTTC.

The chain couples TRBV4-2 to TRBJ2-1; TRBD2 agrees at 14 bases. V shed 4 bases and J 7 bases; nucleotides not matched to a gene: 9. The CDR3 contains 17 residues. The germline gives CDR1 LGHNA, CDR2 YNFKEQ. The CDR3 bases are TGTGCCAGCAGCCCCGAGACTAGCGGGAGGGTATTGAATGAGCAGTTCTTC. Translation: CASSPETSGRVLNEQFF.